This TCR beta chain was documented in a study of OX40 agonist ivuxolimab in advanced cancers. The germline V gene has CDR1 MDHEN and CDR2 SYDVKM. The V and J ends lost 3 bases and 4 bases respectively, with 4 bases between them. The CDR3 has 11 residues. Generated by immunoSEQ multiplex PCR, the TCRdb table keeps only in-frame clones and is missing some. The table includes approximately 91,000 clones, around nine tenths detected once. The receptor comes from an adult with an advanced solid tumor such as melanoma, head and neck, liver or kidney cancer. The starting material was CD4+ or CD8+ T cells sorted from blood, obtained in a trial of the OX40 agonist ivuxolimab. The chain employs TRBV28 and TRBJ2-7; D call uncertain. The CDR3 DNA follows: TGTGCCAGCAGTTTTATTTACGAGCAGTACTTC. Encoded protein: CASSFIYEQYF.